The 3 T cell receptor beta chains in this list originate from one sample, sequenced in a study of cytotoxic CD8 clonotypes in ibrutinib-treated CLL. The repertoire was sequenced with immunoSEQ multiplex PCR; TCRdb's copy has only in-frame clones and lacks some. Of 330,000 or so clones detected, 67% appear once; the ten largest clones hold under 8%. Specimen: PBMCs, collected after 36 months of ibrutinib treatment. The receptors were gathered from a human donor with chronic lymphocytic leukemia.

This rearrangement joins TRBV29-1 to TRBJ2-5, with 9 bases lining up with TRBD1. Trimming took 7 bases from V and 3 from J; bases not matched to a gene: 3. The CDR3 covers 12 residues. Germline V gene sequence: CDR1 SQVTM, CDR2 ANQGSEA. CDR3 sequence (DNA): TGCAGCGCCGGGGACAGGGAAGAGACCCAGTACTTC. It encodes CSAGDREETQYF.

This chain uses TRBV19 with TRBJ2-3; D remains unclear. CDR1 LNHDA and CDR2 SQIVND come from the germline V gene (reference sequence). V was clipped by 7 bases and J by 2 bases, with 13 bases between them. The CDR3 loop spans 14 amino acids. Written as DNA, the CDR3 is TGTGCCAGTAAGGTCCAGGCGGCCACAGATACGCAGTATTTT. Translation gives CASKVQAATDTQYF. Full variable domain (outside the CDR3, taken from reference TRBV19 and TRBJ2-3): DGGITQSPKYLFRKEGQNVTLSCEQNLNHDAMYWYRQDPGQGLRLIYYSQIVNDFQKGDIAEGYSVSREKKESFPLTVTSAQKNPTAFYLCASKVQAATDTQYFGPGTRLTVL.

This clone was detected once. The chain recombines TRBV19 with TRBJ1-2, with no clear D. CDR1 is LNHDA, CDR2 SQIVND, per germline (reference sequence). V was pared by 6 bases and J by 5 bases, with 16 bases between. CDR3 length: 14 amino acids. In DNA form, the CDR3 reads TGTGCCAGTAGCCCTTCGGGGAGTGCTTATGGCTACACCTTC. This encodes CASSPSGSAYGYTF.